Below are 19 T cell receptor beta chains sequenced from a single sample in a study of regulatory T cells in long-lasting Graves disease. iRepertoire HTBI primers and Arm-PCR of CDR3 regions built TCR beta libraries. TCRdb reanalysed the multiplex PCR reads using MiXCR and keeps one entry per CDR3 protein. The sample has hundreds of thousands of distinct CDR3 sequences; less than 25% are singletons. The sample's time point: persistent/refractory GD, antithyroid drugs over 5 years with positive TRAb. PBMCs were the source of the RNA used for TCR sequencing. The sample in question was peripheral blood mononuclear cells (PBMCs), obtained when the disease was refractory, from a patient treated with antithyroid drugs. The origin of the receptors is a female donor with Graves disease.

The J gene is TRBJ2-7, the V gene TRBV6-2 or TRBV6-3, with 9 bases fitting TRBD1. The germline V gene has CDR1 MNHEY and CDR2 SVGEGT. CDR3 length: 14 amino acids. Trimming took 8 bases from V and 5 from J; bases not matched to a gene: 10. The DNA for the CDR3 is TGTGCCAGCTGGGCGGGACAGGGATTCAACGAGCAGTACTTC. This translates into CASWAGQGFNEQYF.

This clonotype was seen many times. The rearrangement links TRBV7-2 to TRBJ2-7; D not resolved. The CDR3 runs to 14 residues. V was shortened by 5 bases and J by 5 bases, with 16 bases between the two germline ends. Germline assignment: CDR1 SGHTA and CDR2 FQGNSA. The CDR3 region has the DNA TGTGCCAGCAGCCCCTGGCAAGACCAGGACGAGCAGTACTTC. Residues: CASSPWQDQDEQYF.

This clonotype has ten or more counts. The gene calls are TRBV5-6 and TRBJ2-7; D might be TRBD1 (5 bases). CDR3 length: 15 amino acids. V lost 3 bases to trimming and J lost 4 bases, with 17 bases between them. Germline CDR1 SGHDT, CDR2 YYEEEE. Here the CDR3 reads CASSYSDTGWYEQYF. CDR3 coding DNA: TGTGCCAGCAGCTACTCCGATACAGGATGGTACGAGCAGTACTTC.

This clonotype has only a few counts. CDR3 sequence (DNA): TGTGCCAGCTCACCACAGGGGGCCAGCACTGAAGCTTTCTTT. Translation: CASSPQGASTEAFF. The chain links TRBV18 to TRBJ1-1; TRBD1 aligns across 7 bases. The CDR3 is 14 amino acids. V was pared by 1 base and J by 4 bases, with 3 bases of the junction left unmatched. CDR1 and CDR2 (germline): KGHSH, LQKENI.

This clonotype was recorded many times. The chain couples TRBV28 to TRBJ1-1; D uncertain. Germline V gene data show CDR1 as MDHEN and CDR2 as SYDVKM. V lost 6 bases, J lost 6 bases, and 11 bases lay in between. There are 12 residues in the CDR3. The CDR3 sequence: CASSITSAEAFF. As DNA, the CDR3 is TGTGCCAGCAGCATTACATCAGCTGAAGCTTTCTTT. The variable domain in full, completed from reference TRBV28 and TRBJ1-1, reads DVKVTQSSRYLVKRTGEKVFLECVQDMDHENMFWYRQDPGLGLRLIYFSYDVKMKEKGDIPEGYSVSREKKERFSLILESASTNQTSMYLCASSITSAEAFFGQGTRLTVV.

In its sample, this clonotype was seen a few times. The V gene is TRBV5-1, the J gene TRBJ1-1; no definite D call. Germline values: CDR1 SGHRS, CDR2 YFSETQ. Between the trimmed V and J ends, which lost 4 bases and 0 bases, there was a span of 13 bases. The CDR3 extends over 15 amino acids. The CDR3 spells CASSLGMTLNTEAFF. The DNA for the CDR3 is TGCGCCAGCAGCCTAGGGATGACTCTGAACACTGAAGCTTTCTTT.

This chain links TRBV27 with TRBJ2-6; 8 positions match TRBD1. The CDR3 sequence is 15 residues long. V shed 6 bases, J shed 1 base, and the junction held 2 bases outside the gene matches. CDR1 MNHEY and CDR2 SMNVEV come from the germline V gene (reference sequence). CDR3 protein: CASSWTGSGANVLTF. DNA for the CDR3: TGTGCCAGCAGCTGGACAGGGTCTGGGGCCAACGTCCTGACTTTC.

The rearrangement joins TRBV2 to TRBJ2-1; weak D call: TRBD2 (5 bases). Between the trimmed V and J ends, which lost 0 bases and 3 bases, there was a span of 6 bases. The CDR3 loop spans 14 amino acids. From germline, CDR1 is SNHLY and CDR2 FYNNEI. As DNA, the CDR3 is TGTGCCAGCAGTGAAGCGACTAACTACAATGAGCAGTTCTTC. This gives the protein CASSEATNYNEQFF.

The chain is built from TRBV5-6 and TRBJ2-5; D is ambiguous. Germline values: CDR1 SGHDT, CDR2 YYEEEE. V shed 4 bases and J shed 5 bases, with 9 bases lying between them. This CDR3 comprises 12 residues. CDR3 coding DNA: TGTGCCAGCAGCAATTACAAGGAGACCCAGTACTTC. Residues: CASSNYKETQYF.

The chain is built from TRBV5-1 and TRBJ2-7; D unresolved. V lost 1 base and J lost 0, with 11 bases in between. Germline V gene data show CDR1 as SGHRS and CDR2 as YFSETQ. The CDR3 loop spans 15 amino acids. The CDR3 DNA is TGCGCCAGCAGCTTGACTGGCCGGAGCTCCTACGAGCAGTACTTC. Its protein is CASSLTGRSSYEQYF.

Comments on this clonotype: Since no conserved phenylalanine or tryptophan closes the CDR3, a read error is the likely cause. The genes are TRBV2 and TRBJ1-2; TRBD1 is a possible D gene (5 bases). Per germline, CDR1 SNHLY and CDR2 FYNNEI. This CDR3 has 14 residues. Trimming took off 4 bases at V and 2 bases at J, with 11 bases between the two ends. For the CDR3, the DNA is TGTGCCAGCAGTGGGATGGGGCCAAACTATGGCTACACCCTC. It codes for CASSGMGPNYGYTL.

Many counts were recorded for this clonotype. CDR3 region: CASSPRMTRTVSDRANVLTF. In DNA, the CDR3 is TGTGCCAGCAGTCCCCGAATGACCCGGACAGTATCTGACCGGGCCAACGTCCTGACTTTC. The chain carries TRBV28 and TRBJ2-6, with D perhaps TRBD1 (6 bases). The germline CDR1 and CDR2 sequences are MDHEN and SYDVKM. The CDR3 has 20 amino acids. V was shortened by 5 bases and J by 5 bases, with 28 bases between the two germline ends.

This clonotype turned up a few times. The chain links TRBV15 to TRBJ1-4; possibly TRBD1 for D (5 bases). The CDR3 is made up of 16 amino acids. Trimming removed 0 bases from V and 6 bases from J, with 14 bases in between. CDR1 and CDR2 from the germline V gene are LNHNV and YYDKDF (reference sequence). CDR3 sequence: CATSRDLGARDEKLFF. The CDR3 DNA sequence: TGTGCCACCAGCAGAGATCTCGGGGCGCGGGATGAAAAACTGTTTTTT. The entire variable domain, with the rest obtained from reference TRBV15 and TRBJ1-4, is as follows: DAMVIQNPRYQVTQFGKPVTLSCSQTLNHNVMYWYQQKSSQAPKLLFHYYDKDFNNEADTPDNFQSRRPNTSFCFLDIRSPGLGDTAMYLCATSRDLGARDEKLFFGSGTQLSVL.

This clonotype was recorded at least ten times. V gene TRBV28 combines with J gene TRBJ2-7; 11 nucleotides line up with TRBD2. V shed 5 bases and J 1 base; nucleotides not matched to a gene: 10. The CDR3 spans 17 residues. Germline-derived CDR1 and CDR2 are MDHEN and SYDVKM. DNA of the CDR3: TGTGCCAGCAGTGAAATTGGACTAGCGGGTCGTTCCTACGAGCAGTACTTC. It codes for CASSEIGLAGRSYEQYF.

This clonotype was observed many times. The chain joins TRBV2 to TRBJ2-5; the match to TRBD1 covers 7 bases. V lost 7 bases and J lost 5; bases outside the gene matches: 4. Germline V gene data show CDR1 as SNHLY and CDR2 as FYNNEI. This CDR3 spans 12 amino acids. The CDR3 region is CASKGGRETQYF. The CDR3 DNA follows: TGTGCCAGCAAAGGGGGCCGGGAGACCCAGTACTTC.

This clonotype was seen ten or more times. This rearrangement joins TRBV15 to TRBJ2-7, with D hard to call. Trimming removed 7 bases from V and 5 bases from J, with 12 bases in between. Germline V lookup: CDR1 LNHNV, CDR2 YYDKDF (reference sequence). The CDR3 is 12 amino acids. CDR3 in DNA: TGTGCCACCACGGGTTGGCACAACGAGCAGTACTTC. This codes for CATTGWHNEQYF.

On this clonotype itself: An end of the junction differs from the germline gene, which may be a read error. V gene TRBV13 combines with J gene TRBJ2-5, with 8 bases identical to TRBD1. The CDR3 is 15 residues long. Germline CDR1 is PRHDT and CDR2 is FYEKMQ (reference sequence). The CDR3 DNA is TGTGCCAACAGCCCCTTTGACAGGGGACAAGAGACCCAGTACTTC. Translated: CANSPFDRGQETQYF. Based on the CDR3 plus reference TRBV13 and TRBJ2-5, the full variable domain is AAGVIQSPRHLIKEKRETATLKCYPIPRHDTVYWYQQGPGQDPQFLISFYEKMQSDKGSIPDRFSAQQFSDYHSELNMSSLELGDSALYFCANSPFDRGQETQYFGPGTRLLVL.

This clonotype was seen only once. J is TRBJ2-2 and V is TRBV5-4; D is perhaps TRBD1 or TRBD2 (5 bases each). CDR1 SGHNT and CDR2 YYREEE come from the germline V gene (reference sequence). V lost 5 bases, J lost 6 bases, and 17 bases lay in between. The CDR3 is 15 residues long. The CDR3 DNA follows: TGTGCCAGCAGTTCAACCGGGACCAAGGCCGGGGAGCTGTTTTTT. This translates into CASSSTGTKAGELFF. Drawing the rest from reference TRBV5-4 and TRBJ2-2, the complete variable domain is ETGVTQSPTHLIKTRGQQVTLRCSSQSGHNTVSWYQQALGQGPQFIFQYYREEENGRGNFPPRFSGLQFPNYSSELNVNALELDDSALYLCASSSTGTKAGELFFGEGSRLTVL.

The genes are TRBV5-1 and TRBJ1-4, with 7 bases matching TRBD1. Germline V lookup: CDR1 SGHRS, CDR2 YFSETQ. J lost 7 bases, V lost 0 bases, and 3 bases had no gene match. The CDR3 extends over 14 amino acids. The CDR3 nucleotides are TGCGCCAGCAGCTTGGCGCAGGGGGGTGAAAAACTGTTTTTT. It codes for CASSLAQGGEKLFF.